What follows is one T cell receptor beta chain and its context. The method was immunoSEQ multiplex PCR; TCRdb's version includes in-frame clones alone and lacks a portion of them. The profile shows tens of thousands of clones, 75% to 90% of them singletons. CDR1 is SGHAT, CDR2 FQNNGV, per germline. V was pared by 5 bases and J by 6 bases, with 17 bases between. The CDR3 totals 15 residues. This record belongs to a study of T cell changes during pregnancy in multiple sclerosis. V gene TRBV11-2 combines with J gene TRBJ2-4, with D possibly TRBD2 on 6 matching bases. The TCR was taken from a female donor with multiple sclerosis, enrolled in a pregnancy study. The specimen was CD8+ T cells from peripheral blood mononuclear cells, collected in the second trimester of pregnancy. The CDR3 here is CASSKDRWEANIQYF. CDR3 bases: TGTGCCAGCAGCAAGGATCGGTGGGAGGCAAACATTCAGTACTTC. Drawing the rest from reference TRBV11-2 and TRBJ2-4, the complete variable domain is EAGVAQSPRYKIIEKRQSVAFWCNPISGHATLYWYQQILGQGPKLLIQFQNNGVVDDSQLPKDRFSAERLKGVDSTLKIQPAKLEDSAVYLCASSKDRWEANIQYFGAGTRLSVL.